The 32 T cell receptor beta chains below all came from one sample that was sequenced in a study of blood T cell repertoires in COVID-19. The data were produced by immunoSEQ multiplex PCR, yet TCRdb's version contains in-frame clones alone and is incomplete. The sample yields 350,000 to 400,000 clones, 85% to 90% seen once. Source material: peripheral blood. These receptor sequences come from a man younger than 30 with active or convalescent COVID-19.

This chain connects TRBV10-3 to TRBJ1-3, with D possibly TRBD1 on 5 matching bases. Germline V gene sequence: CDR1 ENHRY, CDR2 SYGVKD. The CDR3 spans 14 residues. V lost 6 bases, J lost 1 base, and 10 bases lay in between. CDR3 protein: CAISETGSGNTIYF. DNA for the CDR3: TGTGCCATCAGCGAAACAGGATCTGGAAACACCATATATTTT.

J is TRBJ2-1 and V is TRBV6-2 or TRBV6-3; weak D call: TRBD1 (6 bases). Trimming removed 4 bases at V and 2 bases at J, with 9 bases between. Germline CDR1 and CDR2: MNHEY and SVGEGT. The CDR3 loop spans 14 amino acids. The CDR3 region is CASSFRQAYNEQFF. DNA for the CDR3: TGTGCCAGCAGTTTCAGACAGGCCTACAATGAGCAGTTCTTC.

V is TRBV6-6 and J is TRBJ1-4; D is undetermined. This CDR3 region has 16 residues. From germline, CDR1 is MNHNY and CDR2 SVGAGI (reference sequence). Between the trimmed V and J ends, which lost 2 bases and 7 bases, there was a span of 17 bases. CDR3 DNA sequence: TGTGCCAGCAGTTACGGCCCCACCGGGTTGGGTGAAAAACTGTTTTTT. Its protein is CASSYGPTGLGEKLFF.

J is TRBJ2-7 and V is TRBV14; maybe TRBD1 (6 bases). CDR3 length equals 17 residues. Germline-derived CDR1 and CDR2 are SGHDN and FVKESK. V gave up 0 bases and J gave up 4 bases, with 19 bases separating them. The CDR3 sequence is CASSQDISRGLIYEQYF. Written as DNA, the CDR3 is TGTGCCAGCAGCCAAGATATAAGCAGGGGCCTAATTTACGAGCAGTACTTC.

The CDR3 region is CASSVQNTGELFF. The CDR3 DNA reads as TGTGCCAGCAGTGTCCAGAACACCGGGGAGCTGTTTTTT. The rearrangement joins TRBV2 to TRBJ2-2, with D hard to call. V was clipped by 4 bases and J by 1 base, with 4 bases between them. Germline CDR1 reads SNHLY; CDR2 reads FYNNEI. The CDR3 length is 13 residues.

The J gene is TRBJ2-7, the V gene TRBV13, with TRBD2 matching 7 bases. The CDR3 is 18 amino acids. The germline V gene has CDR1 PRHDT and CDR2 FYEKMQ (reference sequence). V was pared by 6 bases and J by 4 bases, with 21 bases of the junction left unmatched. CDR3 DNA sequence: TGTGCCAGCAGACCAACTAATAGGGTCTCTAGCGGAGATTACGAGCAGTACTTC. Its translation: CASRPTNRVSSGDYEQYF.

The V call is TRBV11-2, the J call TRBJ1-1; 8 nucleotides agree with TRBD1. The V segment lost 3 bases and the J segment 3 bases; nucleotides outside the gene matches: 9. There are 16 residues in the CDR3. Germline CDR1 and CDR2: SGHAT and FQNNGV. This chain's CDR3 is CASSFGDRLRHTEAFF. As DNA, the CDR3 is TGTGCCAGCAGCTTTGGGGACAGGCTTCGCCACACTGAAGCTTTCTTT.

In its sample, this clone was seen a few times. The gene calls are TRBV7-9 and TRBJ2-4, with TRBD2 identical over 11 bases. The CDR3 consists of 15 residues. With 10 bases clipped from V and 8 bases from J, the junction kept 13 bases outside the gene matches. CDR1 is SEHNR and CDR2 is FQNEAQ in the germline V gene (reference sequence). DNA of the CDR3: TGTGCCATCCCGATGAATAGCGGGAGGGGCGACATTCAGTACTTC. It encodes CAIPMNSGRGDIQYF.

This rearrangement joins TRBV28 to TRBJ1-5, with TRBD1 matching 9 bases. CDR1 is MDHEN, CDR2 SYDVKM, per germline. V shed 7 bases, J shed 3 bases, and the junction held 7 bases outside the gene matches. The CDR3 runs to 15 residues. CDR3 sequence: CASNPGQGNNQPQHF. In DNA, the CDR3 is TGTGCCAGCAACCCGGGACAGGGAAACAATCAGCCCCAGCATTTT.

The chain employs TRBV9 and TRBJ2-1; the match to TRBD2 covers 9 bases. The CDR3 has 16 residues. Germline V gene data show CDR1 as SGDLS and CDR2 as YYNGEE. V lost 0 bases, J lost 4 bases, and 5 bases stayed unmatched. CDR3 nucleotides: TGTGCCAGCAGCGTAGAGGGGACTAGCAAATACAATGAGCAGTTCTTC. It yields the protein CASSVEGTSKYNEQFF.

CDR3 coding DNA: TGTGCCAGCAGTGACCCCACGGTGGACAGGGGTGATGAAAAACTGTTTTTT. Its translation: CASSDPTVDRGDEKLFF. The rearrangement uses TRBV6-1 and TRBJ1-4, with 9 bases matching TRBD1. V dropped 3 bases and J dropped 6; count of bases not matched to a gene: 11. The V gene's germline CDR1 is MNHNS and CDR2 SASEGT. This CDR3 region has 17 residues.

This rearrangement joins TRBV9 to TRBJ1-1; weak D call: TRBD1 (5 bases). The CDR3 loop spans 14 amino acids. The germline CDR1 and CDR2 sequences are SGDLS and YYNGEE. V dropped 4 bases and J dropped 5 bases, with 15 bases sitting between them. The CDR3 nucleotides are TGTGCCAGCAGCCCCGACCGGGGGGGTACTGAAGCTTTCTTT. It codes for CASSPDRGGTEAFF.

The V gene is TRBV7-2, the J gene TRBJ2-5, with a weak D call TRBD2 (6 bases). V lost 4 bases to trimming and J lost 5 bases, with 17 bases between them. The V gene's germline CDR1 is SGHTA and CDR2 FQGNSA. The CDR3 runs to 15 residues. CDR3 nucleotide sequence: TGTGCCAGCAGCTACGGATCCGGGACTGGGGAGACCCAGTACTTC. This sequence encodes CASSYGSGTGETQYF.

The chain combines TRBV7-8 with TRBJ2-1, with 9 bases matching TRBD1. Germline CDR1 is SGHVS and CDR2 is FQNEAQ. The CDR3 is 16 residues long. V gave up 6 bases and J gave up 2 bases; unmatched junction bases: 8. The CDR3 DNA is TGTGCCAGCAGTGCTTCGGGACAGGGAACCTACAATGAGCAGTTCTTC. Residues: CASSASGQGTYNEQFF.

This chain joins TRBV28 and TRBJ2-7; TRBD2 matches 11 bases. V gave up 5 bases and J gave up 2 bases; unmatched junction bases: 5. There are 15 residues in the CDR3. The germline gives CDR1 MDHEN, CDR2 SYDVKM. CDR3 protein: CASSPGTSGAYEQYF. The DNA of the CDR3 is TGTGCCAGCAGTCCCGGGACTAGCGGAGCCTACGAGCAGTACTTC.

The chain couples TRBV24-1 to TRBJ2-3; possible D gene TRBD1, 5 bases. Germline values: CDR1 KGHDR, CDR2 SFDVKD. V lost 1 base and J 5 bases, leaving 9 bases between the germline ends. There are 14 residues in the CDR3. In DNA form, the CDR3 reads TGTGCCACCAGTGATTTTAACGACAGAGATACGCAGTATTTT. This codes for CATSDFNDRDTQYF.

V gene TRBV28 combines with J gene TRBJ1-5; 7 nucleotides agree with TRBD1. The CDR3 covers 14 residues. Per the germline V gene, CDR1 is MDHEN and CDR2 is SYDVKM. V lost 6 bases, J lost 4 bases, and 6 bases stayed unmatched. The CDR3 region has the DNA TGTGCCAGCAGCCTGGGACAGTTTAATCAGCCCCAGCATTTT. This translates into CASSLGQFNQPQHF.

The rearrangement links TRBV5-1 to TRBJ1-1, with D unclear. The V gene lost 0 bases and the J gene lost 5 bases, with 11 bases spanning the gap. The CDR3 spans 14 residues. From germline, CDR1 is SGHRS and CDR2 YFSETQ. CDR3 coding DNA: TGCGCCAGCAGCTTGGCGGGTGCGGGGACTGAAGCTTTCTTT. Protein: CASSLAGAGTEAFF.

This clone was recorded only once. V is TRBV28 and J is TRBJ1-2; tentatively, D is TRBD1 (6 bases). CDR3 length equals 14 residues. Between the trimmed V and J ends, which lost 1 base and 7 bases, there was a span of 13 bases. Germline V gene data show CDR1 as MDHEN and CDR2 as SYDVKM. The CDR3 reads CASSLYRESGGYTF. CDR3 sequence (DNA): TGTGCCAGCAGTTTATACAGGGAGTCGGGTGGCTACACCTTC.

The rearrangement uses TRBV12-3 or TRBV12-4 and TRBJ2-5, with TRBD2 identical over 7 bases. The V gene end was trimmed by 4 bases and the J gene end by 10 bases; junction bases not matched to a gene: 9. This CDR3 contains 13 residues. The CDR3 reads CASSSKRGTFQYF. In DNA, the CDR3 is TGTGCCAGCAGTTCAAAGCGGGGCACTTTCCAGTACTTC.

The gene calls are TRBV5-6 and TRBJ2-5; unclear D gene. The CDR3 length is 14 residues. Germline CDR1 is SGHDT and CDR2 is YYEEEE. Between the trimmed V and J ends, which lost 4 bases and 0 bases, there was a span of 10 bases. The CDR3 spells CASSRQTYQETQYF. In DNA, the CDR3 is TGTGCCAGCAGCAGGCAGACATACCAAGAGACCCAGTACTTC.

This clone occurred a few times. The V call is TRBV9, the J call TRBJ2-7; 10 nucleotides line up with TRBD1. Per the germline V gene, CDR1 is SGDLS and CDR2 is YYNGEE. Trimming cost V 4 bases and J 2 bases; bases outside gene matches: 3. This CDR3 comprises 14 residues. The CDR3 loop is CASSTGQGAYEQYF. For the CDR3, the DNA is TGTGCCAGCAGCACCGGACAGGGGGCCTACGAGCAGTACTTC.

This chain connects TRBV6-2 or TRBV6-3 to TRBJ1-5; a possible D gene is TRBD1 (6 bases). The CDR3 consists of 15 residues. V was pared by 2 bases and J by 10 bases, with 18 bases between. Germline V gene lookup returns CDR1 MNHEY and CDR2 SVGEGT. For the CDR3, the DNA is TGTGCCAGCAGTTACACCGACAGGTCCCTAATACCCCAGCATTTT. Amino acid sequence: CASSYTDRSLIPQHF.

The chain recombines TRBV5-1 with TRBJ2-3, with 13 bases aligning to TRBD2. J lost 6 bases, V lost 4 bases, and 5 bases had no gene match. CDR1 is SGHRS and CDR2 is YFSETQ in the germline V gene. This CDR3 spans 15 amino acids. The CDR3 sequence is CASSGLLAGGDTQYF. In DNA, the CDR3 is TGCGCCAGCAGCGGCTTACTAGCGGGGGGGGATACGCAGTATTTT.

The rearrangement links TRBV6-6 to TRBJ2-3, with D maybe TRBD2 (6 bases). Germline CDR1 reads MNHNY; CDR2 reads SVGAGI (reference sequence). Trimming took off 10 bases at V and 0 bases at J, with 14 bases between the two ends. The CDR3 consists of 14 residues. As DNA, the CDR3 is TGTGCCACTCGGGGGACGACTAGCACAGATACGCAGTATTTT. It is translated as CATRGTTSTDTQYF.

The chain recombines TRBV19 with TRBJ1-6, with a tentative D call TRBD1 (5 bases). Germline V gene lookup returns CDR1 LNHDA and CDR2 SQIVND (reference sequence). Between the trimmed V and J ends, which lost 5 bases and 7 bases, there was a span of 12 bases. The CDR3 is 14 residues long. For the CDR3, the DNA is TGTGCCAGTAGTGGTGCGGGGACCAATTCACCCCTCCACTTT. Its translation is CASSGAGTNSPLHF.

The CDR3 nucleotides are TGTGCCAGCAGCCGGGGCAGGGGCTTCGGGAATTCACCCCTCCACTTT. The encoded protein is CASSRGRGFGNSPLHF. The chain employs TRBV6-2 or TRBV6-3 and TRBJ1-6; D possibly corresponds to TRBD1 (6 bases). Trimming removed 6 bases at V and 7 bases at J, with 19 bases between. Per the germline V gene, CDR1 is MNHEY and CDR2 is SVGEGT. The CDR3 runs to 16 residues.

The V and J genes are TRBV21-1 and TRBJ1-4. TRBV21-1 is shown as a pseudogene. This CDR3 contains 15 residues. CDR3 region: CASSKRRESNEKLFF. The CDR3 DNA follows: TGTGCCAGCAGCAAGCGACGGGAAAGCAATGAAAAACTGTTTTTT.

This rearrangement joins TRBV7-2 to TRBJ1-5; D unclear. CDR3 length equals 12 residues. Germline-derived CDR1 and CDR2 are SGHTA and FQGNSA. Trimming stripped 4 bases from V and 5 bases from J, with 6 bases between. Written as DNA, the CDR3 is TGTGCCAGCAGCTCGAACTATCAGCCCCAGCATTTT. This codes for CASSSNYQPQHF.

The genes are TRBV2 and TRBJ1-2; no reliable D call. Trimming cost V 4 bases and J 3 bases, with 9 bases left between them. This CDR3 region has 13 residues. The germline V gene encodes CDR1 SNHLY and CDR2 FYNNEI. CDR3: CASSVAGYYGYTF. The CDR3 DNA is TGTGCCAGCAGTGTTGCGGGGTACTATGGCTACACCTTC.

A few counts support this clone. The chain combines TRBV6-1 with TRBJ2-5; 8 positions match TRBD2. CDR1 MNHNS and CDR2 SASEGT come from the germline V gene. The V segment lost 0 bases and the J segment 9 bases; nucleotides outside the gene matches: 9. The CDR3 loop spans 15 amino acids. DNA of the CDR3: TGTGCCAGCAGTGAAGCGAGTAGCGGGGCCGCGGCCCAGTACTTC. Protein product: CASSEASSGAAAQYF.

V is TRBV3-1 (or the pseudogene TRBV3-2) and J is TRBJ1-5, with 7 bases aligning to TRBD1. There are 13 residues in the CDR3. Germline V gene lookup returns CDR1 LGHDT and CDR2 YNNKEL (reference sequence). V lost 0 bases and J lost 7; bases outside the gene matches: 0. CDR3 DNA: TGTGCCAGCAGCCAAGACAGGGGGCAGCCCCAGCATTTT. This sequence encodes CASSQDRGQPQHF.